This TCR beta chain is drawn from a study of blood T cell repertoires in COVID-19. CDR1 and CDR2 (germline): LGHDT, YNNKEL (reference sequence). V was pared by 1 base and J by 2 bases, with 9 bases between. This CDR3 is built from 14 residues. Study processing details: The assay estimated nucleated cells by amplifying reference gene primers. Data came from immunoSEQ multiplex PCR; TCRdb stores just in-frame clones and leaves some out. V and J calls and clone size follow that table, whereas D and trimming were derived from the DNA. The sample lists fewer than 300,000 clones; about 87% were seen once. The chain joins TRBV3-1 (or the pseudogene TRBV3-2) to TRBJ2-7; maybe TRBD2 (6 bases). This receptor was obtained from a woman aged 45-59 years with COVID-19, enrolled during active disease. The sequenced material came from peripheral blood. CDR3 DNA sequence: TGTGCCAGCAGCCAAGTCACGGGGGCCTACGAGCAGTACTTC. It yields the protein CASSQVTGAYEQYF.